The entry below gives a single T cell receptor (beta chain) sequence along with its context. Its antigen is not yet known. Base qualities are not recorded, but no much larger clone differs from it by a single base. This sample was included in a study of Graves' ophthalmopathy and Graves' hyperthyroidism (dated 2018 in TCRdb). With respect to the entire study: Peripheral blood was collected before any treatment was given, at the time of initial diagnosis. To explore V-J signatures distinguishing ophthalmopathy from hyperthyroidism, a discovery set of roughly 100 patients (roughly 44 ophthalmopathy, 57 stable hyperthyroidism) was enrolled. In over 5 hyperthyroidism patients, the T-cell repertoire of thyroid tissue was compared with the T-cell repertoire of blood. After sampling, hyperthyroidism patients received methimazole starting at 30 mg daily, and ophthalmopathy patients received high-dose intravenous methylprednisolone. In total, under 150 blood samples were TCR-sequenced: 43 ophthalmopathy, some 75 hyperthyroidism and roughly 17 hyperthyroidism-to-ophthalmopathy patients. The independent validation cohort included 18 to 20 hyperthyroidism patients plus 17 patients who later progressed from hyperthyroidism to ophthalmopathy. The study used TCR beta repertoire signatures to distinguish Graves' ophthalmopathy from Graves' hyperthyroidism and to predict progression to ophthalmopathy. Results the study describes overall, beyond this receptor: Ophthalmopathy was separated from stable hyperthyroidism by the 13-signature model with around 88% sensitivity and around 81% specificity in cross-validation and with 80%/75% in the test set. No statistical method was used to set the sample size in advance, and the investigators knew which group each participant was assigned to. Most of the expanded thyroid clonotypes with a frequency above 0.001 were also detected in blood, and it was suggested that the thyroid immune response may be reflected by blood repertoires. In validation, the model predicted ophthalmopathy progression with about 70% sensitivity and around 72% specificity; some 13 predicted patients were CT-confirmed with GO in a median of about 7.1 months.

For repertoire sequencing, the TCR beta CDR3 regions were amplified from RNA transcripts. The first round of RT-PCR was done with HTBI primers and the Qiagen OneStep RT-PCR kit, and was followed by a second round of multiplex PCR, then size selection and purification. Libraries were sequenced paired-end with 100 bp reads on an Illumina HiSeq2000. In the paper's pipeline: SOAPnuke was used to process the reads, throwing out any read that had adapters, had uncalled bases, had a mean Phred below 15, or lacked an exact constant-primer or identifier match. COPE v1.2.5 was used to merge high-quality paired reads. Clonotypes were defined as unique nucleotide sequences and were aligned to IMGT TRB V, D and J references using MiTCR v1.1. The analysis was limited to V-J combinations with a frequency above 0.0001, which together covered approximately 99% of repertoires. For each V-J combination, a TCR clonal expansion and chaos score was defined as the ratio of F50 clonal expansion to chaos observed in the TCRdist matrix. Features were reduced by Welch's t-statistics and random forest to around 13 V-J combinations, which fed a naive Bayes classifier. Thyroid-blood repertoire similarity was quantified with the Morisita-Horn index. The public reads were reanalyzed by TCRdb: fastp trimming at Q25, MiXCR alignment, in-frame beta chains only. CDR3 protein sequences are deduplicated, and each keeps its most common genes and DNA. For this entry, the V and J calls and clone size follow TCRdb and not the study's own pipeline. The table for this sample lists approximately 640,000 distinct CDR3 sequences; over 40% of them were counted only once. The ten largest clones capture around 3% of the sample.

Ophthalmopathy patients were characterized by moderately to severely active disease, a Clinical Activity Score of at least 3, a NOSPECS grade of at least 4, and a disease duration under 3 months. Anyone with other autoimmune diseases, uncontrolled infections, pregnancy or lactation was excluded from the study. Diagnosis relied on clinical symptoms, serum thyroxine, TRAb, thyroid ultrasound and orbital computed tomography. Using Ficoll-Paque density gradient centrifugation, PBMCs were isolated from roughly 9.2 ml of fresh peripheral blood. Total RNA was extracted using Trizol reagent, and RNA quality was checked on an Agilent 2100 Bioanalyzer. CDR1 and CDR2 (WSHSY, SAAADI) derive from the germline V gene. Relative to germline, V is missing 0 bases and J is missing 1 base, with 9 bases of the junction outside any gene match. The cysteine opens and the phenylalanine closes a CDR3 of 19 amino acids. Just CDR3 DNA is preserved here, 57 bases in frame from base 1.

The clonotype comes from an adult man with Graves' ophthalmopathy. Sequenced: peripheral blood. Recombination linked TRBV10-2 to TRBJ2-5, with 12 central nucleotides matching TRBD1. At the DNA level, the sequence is TGCGCCAGCAGTGAGTCGGGGACAGGGGGCCCCGGTCCCCAAGAGACCCAGTACTTC. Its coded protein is CASSESGTGGPGPQETQYF.